The source of this T cell receptor beta chain is a study of cytomegalovirus exposure and HLA in healthy donors. Notes on the study in general: A list of 150 to 200 TCR beta chains associated with cytomegalovirus was given.

Turning to this clone: Its target is not known.

V was clipped by 1 base and J by 11 bases, with 19 bases between them. The CDR3 runs to 15 residues. Germline CDR1 is SGHTA and CDR2 is FQGNSA. This PCR relied on a set of 60 Vbeta primers and 13 Jbeta primers. The assay was immunoSEQ multiplex PCR, and TCRdb's table has in-frame clones only and misses some. The sample lists some 200,000 clones, around 80% occurring once. This clonotype was obtained from a boy aged 2-15 years in good health and CMV-seronegative. V gene TRBV7-2 combines with J gene TRBJ2-3; D may be TRBD1 (6 bases). The sample taken for sequencing was PBMCs. The CDR3 loop is CASSLVVQGNNVQYF. CDR3 coding DNA: TGTGCCAGCAGCTTAGTCGTACAGGGAAACAATGTGCAGTATTTT.